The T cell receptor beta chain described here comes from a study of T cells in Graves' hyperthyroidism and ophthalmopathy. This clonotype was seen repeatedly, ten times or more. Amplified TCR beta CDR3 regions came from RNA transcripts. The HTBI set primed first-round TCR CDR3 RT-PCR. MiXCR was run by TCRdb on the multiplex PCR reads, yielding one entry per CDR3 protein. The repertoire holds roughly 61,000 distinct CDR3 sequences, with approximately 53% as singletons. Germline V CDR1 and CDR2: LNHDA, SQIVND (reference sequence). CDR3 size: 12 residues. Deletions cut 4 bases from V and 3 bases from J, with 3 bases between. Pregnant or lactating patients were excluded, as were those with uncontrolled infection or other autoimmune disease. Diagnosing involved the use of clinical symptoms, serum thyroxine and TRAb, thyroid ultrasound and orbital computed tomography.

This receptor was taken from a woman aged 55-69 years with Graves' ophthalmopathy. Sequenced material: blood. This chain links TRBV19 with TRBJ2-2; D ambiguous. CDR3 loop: CASSKYTGELFF. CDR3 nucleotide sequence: TGTGCCAGTAGTAAATACACCGGGGAGCTGTTTTTT.